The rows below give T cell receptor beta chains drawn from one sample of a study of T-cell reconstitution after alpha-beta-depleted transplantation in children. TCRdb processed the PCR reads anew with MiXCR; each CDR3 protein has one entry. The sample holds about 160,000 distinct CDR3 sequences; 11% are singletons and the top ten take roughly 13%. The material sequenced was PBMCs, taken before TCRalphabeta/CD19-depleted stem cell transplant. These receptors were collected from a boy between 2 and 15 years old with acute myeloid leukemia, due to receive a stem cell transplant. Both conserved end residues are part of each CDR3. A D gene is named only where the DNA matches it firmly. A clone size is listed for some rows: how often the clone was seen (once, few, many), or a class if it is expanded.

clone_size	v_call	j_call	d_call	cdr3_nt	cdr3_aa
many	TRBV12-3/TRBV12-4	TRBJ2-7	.	TGTGCCAGCAGTTTGGAGGGGGCCCCTAAGTACTTC	CASSLEGAPKYF
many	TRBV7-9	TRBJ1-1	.	TGTGCCAGCATCAAAGAGAACACTGAAGCTTTCTTT	CASIKENTEAFF
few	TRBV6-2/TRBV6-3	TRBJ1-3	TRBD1	TGTGCCAGCAGTTACACCGGGACAGGGGCCTTCGATCTCTCTGGAAACACCATATATTTT	CASSYTGTGAFDLSGNTIYF
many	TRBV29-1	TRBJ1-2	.	TGCAGCGTGGACAGCTACTATGGCTACACCTTC	CSVDSYYGYTF
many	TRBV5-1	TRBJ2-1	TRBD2	TGCGCCAGCAGCTTGTCCCCGGGGGGGCCCACCTACAATGAGCAGTTCTTC	CASSLSPGGPTYNEQFF
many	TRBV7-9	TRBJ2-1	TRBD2	TGTGCCAGCAGCTTAGAGCGGGGAAACTTTCGTGTTGAGCAGTTCTTC	CASSLERGNFRVEQFF
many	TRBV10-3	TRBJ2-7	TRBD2	TGTGCCATCAGTGAGTCGTACCGGACTAGCTCCCGCTACGAGCAGTACTTC	CAISESYRTSSRYEQYF
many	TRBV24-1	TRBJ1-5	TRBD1	TGTGCCACCGGGGAGACAGGGAGCGGCAATCAGCCCCAGCATTTT	CATGETGSGNQPQHF
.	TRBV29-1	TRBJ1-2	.	TGCAGCGTTGAAGATCTTTCACAGGGAGGCTACACCTTC	CSVEDLSQGGYTF
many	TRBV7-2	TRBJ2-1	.	TGTGCCAGCAGCTTAGCGGAGTACAATGAGCAGTTCTTC	CASSLAEYNEQFF
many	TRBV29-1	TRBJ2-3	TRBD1	TGCAGCGTTGACAGGGGGCGGGCAGATACGCAGTATTTT	CSVDRGRADTQYF
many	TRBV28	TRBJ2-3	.	TGTGCCAGCGCCTTAGCGGTTAGCACAGATACGCAGTATTTT	CASALAVSTDTQYF
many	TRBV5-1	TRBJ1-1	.	TGCGCCAGCAGCTTGGTATATATCAGGGAGGGGGGCACTGAAGCTTTCTTT	CASSLVYIREGGTEAFF
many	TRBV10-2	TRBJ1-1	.	TGCGCCAGCAGTGATAGTTACACTGAAGCTTTCTTT	CASSDSYTEAFF
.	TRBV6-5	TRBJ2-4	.	TGTGCCAGCAGTGGAAGCGGGAAAAACATTCAGTACTTC	CASSGSGKNIQYF
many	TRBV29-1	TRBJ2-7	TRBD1	TGCAGCGTCGAAACGTATGACAGGGAGACCTACGAGCAGTACTTC	CSVETYDRETYEQYF
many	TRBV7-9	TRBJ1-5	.	TGTGCCAGCAGCTCCCAGGGCTGGGATCAGCCCCAGCATTTT	CASSSQGWDQPQHF
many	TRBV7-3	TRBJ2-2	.	TGTGCCAGCAGCCATTCCGGACGGGAGCTGTTTTTT	CASSHSGRELFF
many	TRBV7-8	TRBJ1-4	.	TGTGCCAGCAGCTCGCATGCCACAGGTGGAAATGAAAAACTGTTTTTT	CASSSHATGGNEKLFF
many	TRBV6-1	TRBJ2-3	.	TGTGCCAGCCGTCTCGGGGGCACAGATACGCAGTATTTT	CASRLGGTDTQYF
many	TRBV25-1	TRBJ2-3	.	TGTGCCACCGTCACAGATACGCAGTATTTT	CATVTDTQYF
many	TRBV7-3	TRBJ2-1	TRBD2	TGTGCCAGCAGCTTTTCCTCTAGCGGGGGCCGCTCCTACAATGAGCAGTTCTTC	CASSFSSSGGRSYNEQFF
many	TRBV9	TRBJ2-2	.	TGTGCCAGCAGCGGAGTTTGGGGGGACACCGGGGAGCTGTTTTTT	CASSGVWGDTGELFF
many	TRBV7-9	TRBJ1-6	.	TGTGCCAGCAGCGCGATGCGCGCGGGGAATTCACCCCTCCACTTT	CASSAMRAGNSPLHF
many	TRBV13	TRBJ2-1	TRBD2	TGTGCCAGCAGCTTAGAGAGCGGGGGGGCCTACAATGAGCAGTTCTTC	CASSLESGGAYNEQFF
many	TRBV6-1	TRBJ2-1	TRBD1	TGTGCCAGCAGACAGACAGGGGGGAATGAGCAGTTCTTC	CASRQTGGNEQFF
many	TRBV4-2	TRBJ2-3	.	TGTGCCAGCAGGTCGGACAGAAGCACAGATACGCAGTATTTT	CASRSDRSTDTQYF
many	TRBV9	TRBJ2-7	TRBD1	TGTGCCAGCAGCGGTCCGGGACAGCCGTACGAGCAGTACTTC	CASSGPGQPYEQYF
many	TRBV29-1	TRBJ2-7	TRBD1	TGCAGCGTTGGACTGGGACAGTTCTACGAGCAGTACTTC	CSVGLGQFYEQYF
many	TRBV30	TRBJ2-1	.	TGTGCCTGGAGCCTACTAGCTGGGTTCTTCTTC	CAWSLLAGFFF
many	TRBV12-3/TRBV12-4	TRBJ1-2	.	TGTGCCAGCAGTTACCTTGGAGGGAACTATGGCTACACCTTC	CASSYLGGNYGYTF
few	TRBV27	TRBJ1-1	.	TGTGCCAGCAGTCGCGGGATGGGGAACACTGAAGCTTTCTTT	CASSRGMGNTEAFF
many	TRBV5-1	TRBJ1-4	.	TGCGCCAGCAGCTTGGAAGGCCAGGCGGGGGTTGAAAAACTGTTTTTT	CASSLEGQAGVEKLFF
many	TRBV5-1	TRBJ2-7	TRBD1	TGCGCCAGCAGTTCGACAGGGATGGAGCTCGGCGAGCAGTACTTC	CASSSTGMELGEQYF
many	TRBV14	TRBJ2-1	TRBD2	TGTGCCAGCAGCCCACTAGCGGCCACCTACAATGAGCAGTTCTTC	CASSPLAATYNEQFF
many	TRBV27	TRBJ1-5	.	TGTGCCAGCACCCCGACAGGAGATAGCAATCAGCCCCAGCATTTT	CASTPTGDSNQPQHF
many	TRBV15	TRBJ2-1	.	TGTGCCACCAGCTCCCCCGGTGGTAGAGGTGATGAGCAGTTCTTC	CATSSPGGRGDEQFF
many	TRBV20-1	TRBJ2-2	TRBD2	TGCAGTGCCCCCGAGGCACTAGCGGGAGGAAGGGAGCTGTTTTTT	CSAPEALAGGRELFF
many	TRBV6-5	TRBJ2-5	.	TGTGCCAGCAGTTACTCTGGCGGTGAAGAGACCCAGTACTTC	CASSYSGGEETQYF
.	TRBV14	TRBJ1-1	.	TGTGCCAGCAGCCAAGGGAGGGCGTCCTACACTGAAGCTTTCTTT	CASSQGRASYTEAFF
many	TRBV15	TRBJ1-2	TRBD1	TGTGCCACCAGCAGAGATCCGGGAACCAACAGGGGAGTTGGGAATGGCTACACCTTC	CATSRDPGTNRGVGNGYTF
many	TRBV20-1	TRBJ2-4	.	TGCAGTGCCGGAGGACAATCCAAAAACATTCAGTACTTC	CSAGGQSKNIQYF
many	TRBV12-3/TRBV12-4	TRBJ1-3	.	TGTGCCAGCAGCCTCCATCGGGGGGTCTCTGGAAACACCATATATTTT	CASSLHRGVSGNTIYF
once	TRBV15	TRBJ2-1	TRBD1	TGTGCCGCCAGCAGAGAAGGCAGGGGGTGCAATGAGCAGTTCTTC	CAASREGRGCNEQFF
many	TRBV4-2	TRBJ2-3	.	TGTGCCAGCAGCCAAGAGGGCCTACCGGCCGATACGCAGTATTTT	CASSQEGLPADTQYF
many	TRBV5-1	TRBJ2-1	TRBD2	TGCGCCAGCAGCTTCTCTAGCGGGAGATCCTACAATGAGCAGTTCTTC	CASSFSSGRSYNEQFF
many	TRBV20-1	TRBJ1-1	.	TGCAGTGCTAGAGTGGGTTTGGGCAATGAAGCTTTCTTT	CSARVGLGNEAFF
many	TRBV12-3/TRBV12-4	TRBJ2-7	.	TGTGCCAGCACCCTCGACAGCTCCTACGAGCAGTACTTC	CASTLDSSYEQYF
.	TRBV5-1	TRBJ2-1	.	TGCGCCAGCAGCTTGGGGCAGGTAGACAATGAGCAGTTCTTC	CASSLGQVDNEQFF
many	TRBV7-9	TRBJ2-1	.	TGTGCCAGCAGCCTCAGCAGCTCCTACAATGAGCAGTTCTTC	CASSLSSSYNEQFF
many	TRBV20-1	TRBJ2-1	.	TGCAGTGCTAGGGGGGCAGGCCTCCACAATGAGCAGTTCTTC	CSARGAGLHNEQFF
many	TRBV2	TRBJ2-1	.	TGTGCCAGCAGTGTTTCACTAGCTAACAATGAGCAGTTCTTC	CASSVSLANNEQFF
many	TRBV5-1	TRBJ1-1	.	TGCGCCAGCAGGTCGAGGGTCCAGGGAGGAGGTGAAGCTTTCTTT	CASRSRVQGGGEAFF